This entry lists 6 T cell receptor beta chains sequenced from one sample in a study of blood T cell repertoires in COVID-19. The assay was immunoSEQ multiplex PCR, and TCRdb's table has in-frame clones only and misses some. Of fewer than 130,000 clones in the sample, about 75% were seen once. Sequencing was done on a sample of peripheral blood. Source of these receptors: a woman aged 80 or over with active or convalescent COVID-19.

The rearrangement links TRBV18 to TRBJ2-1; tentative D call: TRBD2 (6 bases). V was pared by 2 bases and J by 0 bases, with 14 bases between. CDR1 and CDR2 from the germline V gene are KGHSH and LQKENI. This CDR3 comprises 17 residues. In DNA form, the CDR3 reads TGTGCCAGCTCACCAGAACCCTGGGGAGGCTCCTACAATGAGCAGTTCTTC. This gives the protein CASSPEPWGGSYNEQFF. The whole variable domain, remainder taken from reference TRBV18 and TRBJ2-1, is NAGVMQNPRHLVRRRGQEARLRCSPMKGHSHVYWYRQLPEEGLKFMVYLQKENIIDESGMPKERFSAEFPKEGPSILRIQQVVRGDSAAYFCASSPEPWGGSYNEQFFGPGTRLTVL.

DNA for the CDR3: TGTGCCAGCAGTGACCGTCAGGGTGGTGAAAAACTGTTTTTT. This codes for CASSDRQGGEKLFF. The chain combines TRBV6-4 with TRBJ1-4, with a tentative D call TRBD1 (5 bases). The germline V gene encodes CDR1 MRHNA and CDR2 SNTAGT. CDR3 size: 14 residues. The V gene lost 2 bases and the J gene lost 7 bases, with 11 bases spanning the gap.

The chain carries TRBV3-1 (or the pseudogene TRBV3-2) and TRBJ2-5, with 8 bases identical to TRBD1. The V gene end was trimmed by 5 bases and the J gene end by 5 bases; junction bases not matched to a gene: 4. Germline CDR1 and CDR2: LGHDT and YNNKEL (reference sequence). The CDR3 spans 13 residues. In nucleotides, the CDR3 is TGTGCCAGCAGCTATTACAGGGGGGAGACCCAGTACTTC. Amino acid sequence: CASSYYRGETQYF.

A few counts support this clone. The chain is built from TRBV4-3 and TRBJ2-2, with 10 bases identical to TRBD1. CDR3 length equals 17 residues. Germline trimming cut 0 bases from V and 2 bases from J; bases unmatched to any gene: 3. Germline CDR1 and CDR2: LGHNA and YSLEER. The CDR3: CASSQEDRGLNTGELFF. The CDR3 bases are TGCGCCAGCAGCCAAGAAGACAGGGGGCTTAACACCGGGGAGCTGTTTTTT.

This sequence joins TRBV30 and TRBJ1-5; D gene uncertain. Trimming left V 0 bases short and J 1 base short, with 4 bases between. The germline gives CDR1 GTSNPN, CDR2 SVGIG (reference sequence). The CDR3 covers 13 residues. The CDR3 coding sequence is TGTGCCTGGAGTGTCGTCAGCAATCAGCCCCAGCATTTT. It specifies CAWSVVSNQPQHF.

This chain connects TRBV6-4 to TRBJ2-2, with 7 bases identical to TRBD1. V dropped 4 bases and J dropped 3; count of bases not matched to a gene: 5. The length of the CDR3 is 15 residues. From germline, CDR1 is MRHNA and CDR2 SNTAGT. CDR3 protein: CASSARTGDTGELFF. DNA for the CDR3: TGTGCCAGCAGTGCCCGGACAGGCGACACCGGGGAGCTGTTTTTT.